This T cell receptor (beta chain) appears in the sequencing data of a study of identical twins listed by TCRdb under 2016. Notes on the research overall: To test whether fetal clonotypes persist, this study deep-sequenced TCR alpha and beta repertoires from monozygotic twins, from unrelated adults of various ages, and from cord blood. To rule out contamination, the twin experiments were replicated at different times with different library preparation protocols. Here is what the overall study found, with its caveats: Compared with coincidental sharing between unrelated individuals, out-of-frame TCR alpha sequences shared between twins had an excess of sequences with low generation probability. Recombination models systematically underestimated out-of-frame TCR alpha sharing in monozygotic twins but agreed with sharing between unrelated individuals. A weaker excess of twin sharing was found in beta out-of-frame sequences because the signal-to-noise ratio was lowered by fewer shared sequences. Conclusions relied on cross-sectional statistical analysis, since the same donors could not be followed over many years. Invariant T cells such as MAIT and iNKT could partly confound zero-insertion analyses, although diverse VJ usage argued against such confounding for most clonotypes. Fewer insertions were carried by abundant cord blood beta clonotypes, a similar but weaker trend appeared in young adult naive repertoires, and no such trend appeared in memory repertoires.

Every donor was a healthy Caucasian. The twin cohort consisted of three pairs of female monozygotic twins, all aged about 18 to 29 years. Peripheral blood mononuclear cells were used as the source from which RNA for TCR libraries was isolated. In the case of this clonotype: Its specific antigen is unknown. Per-base qualities were not stored, and no clone one base away is much larger.

The method was 5' RACE. Sequencing relied on an Illumina HiSeq 2000. A universal primer binding site was introduced by template switching, and a unique molecular identifier was present in the final cDNA, enabling accurate counting of TCR cDNA molecules. First-strand cDNA for TCR alpha and beta chains was synthesized from specific primers in the conserved constant-segment region. To control for contamination, every cDNA library was double barcoded, receiving both a SMART-Mk sample barcode and Illumina barcodes. TruSeq adapter sequences along with Illumina sample barcodes were introduced in two successive PCR steps. TCR alpha and beta cDNA libraries were sequenced on the Illumina HiSeq platform with custom primers. On the study's bioinformatics: MiGEC was used to process raw reads and extract unique molecular identifiers, and MiXCR was used to find CDR3 positions. Recombination models were inferred per individual with the repgenHMM and IGoR tools using an EM algorithm. Shared clonotype analysis was performed with the tcR package in R, normalizing sharing by the product of cloneset sizes. Out-of-frame nonproductive sequences were analyzed to study raw recombination free of thymic and clonal selection effects. TCRdb reprocessing: public reads trimmed at Q25 with fastp, clones called with MiXCR, in-frame beta chains kept. Each entry is one CDR3 protein sequence, shown with its most common DNA and genes. These V and J calls rely on TCRdb rather than the paper's analysis. The sample yields 690,000 or so distinct CDR3 sequences; 8% to 9% were counted once. Together, the top ten hold 0.98% of the sample.

In addition, the sample was reused for a study of yellow fever vaccine responses in identical twins. As the second study states: The authors reported that the T cell response to vaccination in identical twins appeared partly convergent and partly personalized. The study precisely tracked vaccine-responding T cell clones in identical twins.

What was sequenced was PBMCs. The clonotype originates from a woman under 30 in good health.

At the DNA level, the sequence is TGCAGCACTCGACAGGGATCTAGCACAGATACGCAGTATTTT. Translated, it gives CSTRQGSSTDTQYF. The receptor chain draws on TRBV29-1 and TRBJ2-3; TRBD1 lines up with 7 middle nucleotides. Taken from cysteine to phenylalanine, the CDR3 has 14 residues. The DNA shown is the 42-base CDR3, in frame from base 1. Clipping removes 8 bases from V and 0 bases from J, with 8 as the unmatched junction base count. Taken from the germline V gene, the CDR1 and CDR2 loops are SQVTM and ANQGSEA.